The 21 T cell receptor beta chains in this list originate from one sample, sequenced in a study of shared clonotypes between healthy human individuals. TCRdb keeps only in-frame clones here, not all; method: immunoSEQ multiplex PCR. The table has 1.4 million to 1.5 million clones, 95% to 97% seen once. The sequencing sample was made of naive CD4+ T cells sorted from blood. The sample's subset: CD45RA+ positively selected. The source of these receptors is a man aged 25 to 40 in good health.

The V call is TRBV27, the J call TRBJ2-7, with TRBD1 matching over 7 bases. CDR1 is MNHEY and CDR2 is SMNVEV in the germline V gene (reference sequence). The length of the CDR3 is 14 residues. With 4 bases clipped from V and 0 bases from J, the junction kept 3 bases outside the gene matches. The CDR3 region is CASSSRTGSYEQYF. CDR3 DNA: TGTGCCAGCAGTTCTCGGACAGGCTCCTACGAGCAGTACTTC.

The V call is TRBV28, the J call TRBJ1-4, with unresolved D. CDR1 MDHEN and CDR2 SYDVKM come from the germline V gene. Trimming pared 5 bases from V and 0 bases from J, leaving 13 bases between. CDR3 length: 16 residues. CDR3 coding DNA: TGTGCCAGCAGTCGGGGTGCGGGGACAACTAATGAAAAACTGTTTTTT. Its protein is CASSRGAGTTNEKLFF.

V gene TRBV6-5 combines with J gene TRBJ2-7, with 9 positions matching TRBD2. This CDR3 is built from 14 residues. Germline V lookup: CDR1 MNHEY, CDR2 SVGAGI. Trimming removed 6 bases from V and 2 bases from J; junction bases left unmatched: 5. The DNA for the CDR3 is TGTGCCAGCAGAGAGGGACTAGCCACCTACGAGCAGTACTTC. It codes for CASREGLATYEQYF.

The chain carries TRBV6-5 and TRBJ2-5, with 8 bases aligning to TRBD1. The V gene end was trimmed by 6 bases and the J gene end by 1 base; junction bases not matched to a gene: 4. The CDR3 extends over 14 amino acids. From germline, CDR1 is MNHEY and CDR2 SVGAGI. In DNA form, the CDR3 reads TGTGCCAGCAGCAAGACAGGGGCCCAAGAGACCCAGTACTTC. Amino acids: CASSKTGAQETQYF.

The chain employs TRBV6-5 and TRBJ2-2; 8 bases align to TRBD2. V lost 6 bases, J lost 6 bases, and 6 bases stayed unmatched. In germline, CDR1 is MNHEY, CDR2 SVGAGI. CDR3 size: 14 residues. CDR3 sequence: CASSSPGGPGELFF. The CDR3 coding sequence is TGTGCCAGCAGCTCGCCGGGAGGGCCCGGGGAGCTGTTTTTT.

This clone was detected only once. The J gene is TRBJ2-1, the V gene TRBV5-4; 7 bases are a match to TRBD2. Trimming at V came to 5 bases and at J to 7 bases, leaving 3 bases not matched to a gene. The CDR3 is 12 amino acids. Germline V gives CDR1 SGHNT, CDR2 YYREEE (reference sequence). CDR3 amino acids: CASSLRENEQFF. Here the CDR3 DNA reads TGTGCCAGCAGTTTGCGGGAGAATGAGCAGTTCTTC.

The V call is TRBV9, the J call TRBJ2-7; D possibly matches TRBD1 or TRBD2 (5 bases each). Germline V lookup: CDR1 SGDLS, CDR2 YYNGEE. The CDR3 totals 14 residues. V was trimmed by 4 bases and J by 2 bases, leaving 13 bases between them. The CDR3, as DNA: TGTGCCAGCAGCCTCCGGGACGGAGCCTACGAGCAGTACTTC. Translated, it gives CASSLRDGAYEQYF.

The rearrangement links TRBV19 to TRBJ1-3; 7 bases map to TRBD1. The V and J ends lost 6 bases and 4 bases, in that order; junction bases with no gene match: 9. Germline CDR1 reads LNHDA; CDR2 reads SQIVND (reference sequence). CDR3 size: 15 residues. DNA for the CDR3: TGTGCCAGTAGCTCCGTACCAGGGGGAGGAAACACCATATATTTT. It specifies CASSSVPGGGNTIYF.

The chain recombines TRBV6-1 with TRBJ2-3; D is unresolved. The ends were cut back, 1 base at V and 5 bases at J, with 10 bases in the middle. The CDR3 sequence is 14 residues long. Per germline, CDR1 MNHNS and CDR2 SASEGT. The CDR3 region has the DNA TGTGCCAGCAGTGAAGAGCAGTTTATAGATACGCAGTATTTT. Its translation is CASSEEQFIDTQYF.

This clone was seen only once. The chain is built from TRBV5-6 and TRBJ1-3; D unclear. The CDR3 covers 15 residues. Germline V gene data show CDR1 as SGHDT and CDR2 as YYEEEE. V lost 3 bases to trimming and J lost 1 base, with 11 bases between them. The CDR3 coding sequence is TGTGCCAGCAGCTGGCGTGCAGGTTCTGGAAACACCATATATTTT. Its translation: CASSWRAGSGNTIYF.

The chain's CDR3 is CASSLGQGGIDEQYF. CDR3 coding DNA: TGCGCCAGCAGCTTGGGACAGGGGGGTATCGACGAGCAGTACTTC. This sequence joins TRBV5-1 and TRBJ2-7; 9 bases align to TRBD1. The CDR3 contains 15 residues. Germline assignment: CDR1 SGHRS and CDR2 YFSETQ. V lost 0 bases to trimming and J lost 5 bases; unmatched junction nucleotides: 6.

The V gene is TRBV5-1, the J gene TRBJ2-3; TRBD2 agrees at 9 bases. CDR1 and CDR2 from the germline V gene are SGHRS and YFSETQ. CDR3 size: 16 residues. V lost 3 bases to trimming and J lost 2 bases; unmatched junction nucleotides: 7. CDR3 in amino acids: CASSSRLAEITDTQYF. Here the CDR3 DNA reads TGCGCCAGCAGCTCGAGACTAGCGGAAATCACAGATACGCAGTATTTT.

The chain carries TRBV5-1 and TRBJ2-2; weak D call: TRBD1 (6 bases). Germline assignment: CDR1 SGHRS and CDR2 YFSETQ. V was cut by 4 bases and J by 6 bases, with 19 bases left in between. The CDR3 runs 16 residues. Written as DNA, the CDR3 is TGCGCCAGCAGCACACAGGGTAGTGTATTCGCCGGGGAGCTGTTTTTT. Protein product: CASSTQGSVFAGELFF.

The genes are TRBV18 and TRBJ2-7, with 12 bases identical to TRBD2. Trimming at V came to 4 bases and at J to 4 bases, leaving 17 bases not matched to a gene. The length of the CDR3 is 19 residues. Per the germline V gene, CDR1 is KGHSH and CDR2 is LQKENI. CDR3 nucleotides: TGTGCCAGCTCACTGAAAAAGGGGCTAGCGGGAGGGCCGAGTTACGAGCAGTACTTC. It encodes CASSLKKGLAGGPSYEQYF.

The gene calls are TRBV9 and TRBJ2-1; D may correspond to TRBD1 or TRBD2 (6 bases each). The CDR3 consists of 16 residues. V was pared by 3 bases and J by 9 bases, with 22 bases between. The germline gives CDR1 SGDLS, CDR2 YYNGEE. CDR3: CASSARSGALFVEQFF. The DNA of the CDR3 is TGTGCCAGCAGCGCCCGCTCGGGGGCGCTCTTCGTTGAGCAGTTCTTC.

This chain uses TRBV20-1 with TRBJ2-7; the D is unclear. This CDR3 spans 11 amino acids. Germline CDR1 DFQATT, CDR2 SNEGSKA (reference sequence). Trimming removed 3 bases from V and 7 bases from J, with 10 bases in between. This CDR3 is CSARRTQEQYF. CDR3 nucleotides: TGCAGTGCTAGGAGGACGCAGGAGCAGTACTTC.

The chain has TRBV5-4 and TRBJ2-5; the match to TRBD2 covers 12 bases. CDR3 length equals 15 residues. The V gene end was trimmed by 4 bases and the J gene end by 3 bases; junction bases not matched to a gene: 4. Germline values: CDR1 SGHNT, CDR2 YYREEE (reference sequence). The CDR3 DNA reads TGTGCCAGCAGCCCATCTAGCGGGAGGGAAGAGACCCAGTACTTC. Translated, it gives CASSPSSGREETQYF.

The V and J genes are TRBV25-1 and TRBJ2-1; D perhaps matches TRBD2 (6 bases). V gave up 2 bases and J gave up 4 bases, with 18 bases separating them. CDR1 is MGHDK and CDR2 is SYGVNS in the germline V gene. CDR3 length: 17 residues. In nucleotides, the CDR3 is TGTGCCAGCAGTGAAGTCGGAGGGACGGGGCTGTACAATGAGCAGTTCTTC. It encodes CASSEVGGTGLYNEQFF.

The CDR3 coding sequence is TGTGCCAGCAGGCCCCTCACTAGCGGCGGGGCGTACGGTGAGCAGTTCTTC. Protein: CASRPLTSGGAYGEQFF. This chain uses TRBV5-4 with TRBJ2-1; 8 bases map to TRBD2. The V gene's germline CDR1 is SGHNT and CDR2 YYREEE (reference sequence). The CDR3 runs to 17 residues. V was clipped by 5 bases and J by 9 bases; unmatched bases: 19.

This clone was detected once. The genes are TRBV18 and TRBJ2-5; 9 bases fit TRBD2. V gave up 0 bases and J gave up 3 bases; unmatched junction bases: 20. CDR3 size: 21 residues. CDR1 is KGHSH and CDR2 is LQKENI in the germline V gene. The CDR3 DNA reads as TGTGCCAGCTCACCACCGAGCCTCCTTGGCGGCGGGAGGGTGAAAAAAGAGACCCAGTACTTC. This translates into CASSPPSLLGGGRVKKETQYF. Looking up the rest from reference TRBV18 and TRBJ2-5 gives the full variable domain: NAGVMQNPRHLVRRRGQEARLRCSPMKGHSHVYWYRQLPEEGLKFMVYLQKENIIDESGMPKERFSAEFPKEGPSILRIQQVVRGDSAAYFCASSPPSLLGGGRVKKETQYFGPGTRLLVL.

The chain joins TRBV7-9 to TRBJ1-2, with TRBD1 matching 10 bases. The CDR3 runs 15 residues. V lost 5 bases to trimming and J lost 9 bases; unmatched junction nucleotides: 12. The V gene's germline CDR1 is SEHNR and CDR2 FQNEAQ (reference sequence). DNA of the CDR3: TGTGCCAGCAGCCTCAGGACAGGGGGATTTTGGAGCTACACCTTC. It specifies CASSLRTGGFWSYTF.